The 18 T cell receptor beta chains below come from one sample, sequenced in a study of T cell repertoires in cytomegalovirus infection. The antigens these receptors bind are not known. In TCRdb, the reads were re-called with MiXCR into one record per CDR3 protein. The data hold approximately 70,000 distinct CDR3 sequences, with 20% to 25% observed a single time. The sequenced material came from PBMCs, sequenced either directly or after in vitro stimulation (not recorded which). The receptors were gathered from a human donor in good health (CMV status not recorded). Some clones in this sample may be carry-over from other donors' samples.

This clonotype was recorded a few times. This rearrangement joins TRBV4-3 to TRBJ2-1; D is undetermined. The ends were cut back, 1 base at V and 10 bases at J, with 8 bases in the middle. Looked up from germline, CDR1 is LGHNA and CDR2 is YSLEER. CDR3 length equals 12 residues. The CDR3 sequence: CASSQAPREQFF. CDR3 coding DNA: TGCGCCAGCAGCCAAGCCCCCAGGGAGCAGTTCTTC.

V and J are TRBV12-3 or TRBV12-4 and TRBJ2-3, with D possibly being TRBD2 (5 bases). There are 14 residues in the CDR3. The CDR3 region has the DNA TGTGACATTTCGAGGAGTGGGAGTGAAGATACGCAGTATTTT. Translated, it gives CDISRSGSEDTQYF.

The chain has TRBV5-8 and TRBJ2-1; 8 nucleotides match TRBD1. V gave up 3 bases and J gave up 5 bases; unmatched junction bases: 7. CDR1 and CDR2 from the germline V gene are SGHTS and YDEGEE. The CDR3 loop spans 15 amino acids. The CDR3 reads CASSSGQGGDNEQFF. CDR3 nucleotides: TGTGCCAGCAGCTCCGGACAGGGTGGGGACAATGAGCAGTTCTTC.

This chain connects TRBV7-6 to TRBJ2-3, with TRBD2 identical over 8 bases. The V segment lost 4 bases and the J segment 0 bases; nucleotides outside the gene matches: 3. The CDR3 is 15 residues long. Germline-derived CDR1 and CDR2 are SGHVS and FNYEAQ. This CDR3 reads CASSYLAGSTDTQYF. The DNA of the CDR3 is TGTGCCAGCAGCTATTTAGCGGGGAGCACAGATACGCAGTATTTT.

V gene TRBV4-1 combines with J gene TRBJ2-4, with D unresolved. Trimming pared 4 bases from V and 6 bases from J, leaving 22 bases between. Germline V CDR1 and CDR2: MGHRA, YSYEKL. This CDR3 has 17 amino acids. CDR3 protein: CASSPTFPAARGNIQYF. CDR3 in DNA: TGCGCCAGCAGCCCGACTTTTCCGGCTGCAAGAGGAAACATTCAGTACTTC.

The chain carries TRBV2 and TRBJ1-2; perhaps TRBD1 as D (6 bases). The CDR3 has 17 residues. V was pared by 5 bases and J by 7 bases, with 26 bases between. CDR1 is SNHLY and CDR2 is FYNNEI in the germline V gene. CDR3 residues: CASSIPTGGGSSGGYTF. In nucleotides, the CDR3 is TGTGCCAGCAGTATACCGACGGGGGGGGGCTCCTCGGGTGGCTACACCTTC.

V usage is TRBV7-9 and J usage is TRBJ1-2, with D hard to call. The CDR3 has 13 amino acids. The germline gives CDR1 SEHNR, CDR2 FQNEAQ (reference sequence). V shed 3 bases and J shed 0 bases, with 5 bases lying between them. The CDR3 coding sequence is TGTGCCAGCAGCTTTTATGCTAACTATGGCTACACCTTC. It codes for CASSFYANYGYTF.

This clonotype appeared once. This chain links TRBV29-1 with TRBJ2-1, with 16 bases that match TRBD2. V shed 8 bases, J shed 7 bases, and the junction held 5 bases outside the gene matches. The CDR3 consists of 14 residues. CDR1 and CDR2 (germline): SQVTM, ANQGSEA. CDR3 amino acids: CSTSGLAGGNEQFF. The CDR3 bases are TGCAGCACCTCGGGACTAGCGGGAGGGAATGAGCAGTTCTTC.

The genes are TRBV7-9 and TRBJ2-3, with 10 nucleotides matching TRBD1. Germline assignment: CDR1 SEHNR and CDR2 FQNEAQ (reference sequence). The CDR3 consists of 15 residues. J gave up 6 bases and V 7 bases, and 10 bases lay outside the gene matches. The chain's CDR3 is CASKRQGQGVDTQYF. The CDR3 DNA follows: TGTGCCAGCAAGAGGCAAGGACAGGGGGTCGATACGCAGTATTTT.

CDR3 in DNA: TGCGCCAGCAGCTCGGGGGGCGCGGTATATGGCTACACCTTC. It codes for CASSSGGAVYGYTF. The chain employs TRBV5-1 and TRBJ1-2; D might be TRBD1 (6 bases). Germline CDR1 SGHRS, CDR2 YFSETQ. This CDR3 is 14 amino acids long. Deletions cut 3 bases from V and 5 bases from J, with 14 bases between.

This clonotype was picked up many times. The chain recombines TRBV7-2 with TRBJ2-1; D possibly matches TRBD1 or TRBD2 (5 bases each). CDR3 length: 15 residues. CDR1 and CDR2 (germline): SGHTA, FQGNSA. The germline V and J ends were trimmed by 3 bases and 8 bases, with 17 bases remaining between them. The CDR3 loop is CASSFRDPGPYEQFF. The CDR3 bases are TGTGCCAGCAGCTTTAGGGACCCCGGGCCATATGAGCAGTTCTTC.

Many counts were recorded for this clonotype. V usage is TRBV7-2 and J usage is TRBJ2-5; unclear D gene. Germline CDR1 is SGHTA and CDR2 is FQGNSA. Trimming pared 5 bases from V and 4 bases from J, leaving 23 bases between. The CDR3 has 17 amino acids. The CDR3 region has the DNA TGTGCCAGCAGCCCCCGTCGGAACCCATTCGGTGGAGAGACCCAGTACTTC. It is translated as CASSPRRNPFGGETQYF.

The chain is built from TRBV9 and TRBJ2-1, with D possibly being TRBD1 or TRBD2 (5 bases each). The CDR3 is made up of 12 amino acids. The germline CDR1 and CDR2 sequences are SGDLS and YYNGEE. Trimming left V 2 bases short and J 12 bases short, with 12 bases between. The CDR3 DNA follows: TGTGCCAGCAGCGTCGTCCCGGGACCGCAGTTCTTC. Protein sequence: CASSVVPGPQFF.

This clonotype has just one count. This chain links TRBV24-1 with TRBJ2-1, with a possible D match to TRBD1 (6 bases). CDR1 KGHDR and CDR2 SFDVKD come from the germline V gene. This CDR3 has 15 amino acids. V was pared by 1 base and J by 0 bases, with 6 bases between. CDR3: CATSDFRGSYNEQFF. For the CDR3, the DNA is TGTGCCACCAGTGATTTCAGGGGCTCCTACAATGAGCAGTTCTTC.

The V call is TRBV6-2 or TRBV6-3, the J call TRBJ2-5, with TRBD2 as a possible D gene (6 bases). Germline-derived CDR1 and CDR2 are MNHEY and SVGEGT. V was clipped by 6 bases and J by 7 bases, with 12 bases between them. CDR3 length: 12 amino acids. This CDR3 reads CASSGTPSTQYF. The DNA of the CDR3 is TGTGCCAGCAGCGGGACTCCCTCGACCCAGTACTTC.

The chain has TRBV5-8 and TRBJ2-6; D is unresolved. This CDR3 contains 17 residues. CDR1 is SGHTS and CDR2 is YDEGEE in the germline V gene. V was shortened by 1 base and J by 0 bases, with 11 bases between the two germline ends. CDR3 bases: TGTGCCAGCAGCTTGTCGGTCGGAGACTCTGGGGCCAACGTCCTGACTTTC. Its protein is CASSLSVGDSGANVLTF.

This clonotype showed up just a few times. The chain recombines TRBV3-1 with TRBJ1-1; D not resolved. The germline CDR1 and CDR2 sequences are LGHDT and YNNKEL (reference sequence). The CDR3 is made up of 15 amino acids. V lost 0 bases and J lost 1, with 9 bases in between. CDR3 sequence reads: CASSQDLGGNTEAFF. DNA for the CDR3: TGTGCCAGCAGCCAAGACCTCGGCGGGAACACTGAAGCTTTCTTT. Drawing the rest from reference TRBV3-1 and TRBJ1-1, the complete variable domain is DTAVSQTPKYLVTQMGNDKSIKCEQNLGHDTMYWYKQDSKKFLKIMFSYNNKELIINETVPNRFSPKSPDKAHLNLHINSLELGDSAVYFCASSQDLGGNTEAFFGQGTRLTVV.

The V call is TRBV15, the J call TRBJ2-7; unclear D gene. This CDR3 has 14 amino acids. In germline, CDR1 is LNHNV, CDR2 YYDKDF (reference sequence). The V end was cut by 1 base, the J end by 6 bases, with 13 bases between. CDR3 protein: CATSRGLQRSEQYF. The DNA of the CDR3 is TGTGCCACCAGCAGAGGGCTTCAGCGAAGCGAGCAGTACTTC.